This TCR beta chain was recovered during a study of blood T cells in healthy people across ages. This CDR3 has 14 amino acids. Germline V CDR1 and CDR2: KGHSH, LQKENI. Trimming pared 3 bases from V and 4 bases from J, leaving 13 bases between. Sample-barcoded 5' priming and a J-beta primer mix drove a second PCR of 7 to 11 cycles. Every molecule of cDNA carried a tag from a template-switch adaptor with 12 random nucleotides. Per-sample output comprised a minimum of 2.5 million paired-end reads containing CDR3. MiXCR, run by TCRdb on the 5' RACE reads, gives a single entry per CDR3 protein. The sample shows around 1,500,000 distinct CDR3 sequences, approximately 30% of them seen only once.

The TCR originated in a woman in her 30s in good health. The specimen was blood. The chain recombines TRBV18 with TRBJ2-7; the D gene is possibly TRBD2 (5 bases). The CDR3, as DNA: TGTGCCAGCTCACCGCCAGCCCCGGGATACGAGCAGTACTTC. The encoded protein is CASSPPAPGYEQYF.